This T cell receptor beta chain was observed in a study of blood T cell repertoires in COVID-19. Study overall: The study drew acute and convalescent COVID-19 samples from the United States, Italy and Spain. PBMCs, B-cell-depleted T cells, or T cells provided the cDNA or gDNA that made up the material.

CDR1 SNHLY and CDR2 FYNNEI come from the germline V gene. Germline trimming cut 6 bases from V and 4 bases from J; bases unmatched to any gene: 21. This CDR3 is built from 20 residues. The authors' processing: By means of reference gene primer amplification, nucleated cell counts were estimated. TCRdb's copy holds only in-frame clones and misses some; the assay was immunoSEQ multiplex PCR. For V, J and clone size, that table is used; D and trimming come from the DNA. The sample lists about 170,000 clones; approximately 86% were seen once. This clone was counted a few times. The specimen sequenced was peripheral blood. V is TRBV2 and J is TRBJ1-3; TRBD1 matches at 10 bases. This TCR derives from an elderly woman with active or convalescent COVID-19. The CDR3 spells CASRHYTSGQGMGSGNTIYF. The CDR3 DNA sequence: TGTGCCAGCAGACATTATACCTCGGGACAGGGGATGGGCTCAGGAAACACCATATATTTT.